This T cell receptor beta chain was documented in a study of cytomegalovirus exposure and HLA in healthy donors. General study points: Investigators reported under 200 TCR beta chains as tied to cytomegalovirus. TCR beta V- and J-gene trimming was later associated with a missense DCLRE1C variant. The likely explanation for a cluster of highly shared sequence variants was sequencing artifact.

PCR involved 60 Vbeta and 13 Jbeta primers. Produced via immunoSEQ multiplex PCR; TCRdb's table is partial and in-frame only. The repertoire consists of 85,000 to 130,000 clones, with approximately 80% occurring once and the leading ten covering more than 0.95%. Germline V gene sequence: CDR1 MNHEY, CDR2 SVGAGI. V lost 0 bases to trimming and J lost 0 bases, with 8 bases between them. The CDR3 sequence is 16 residues long. This clone was seen just once. Its antigen is unknown. The TCR originated in a woman aged 18-29 years in good health and CMV-seronegative. This chain connects TRBV6-5 to TRBJ2-2, with a tentative D call TRBD1 (6 bases). Sequenced input: PBMCs. This chain's CDR3 is CASSYSDSPNTGELFF. CDR3 sequence (DNA): TGTGCCAGCAGTTACTCGGACAGCCCGAACACCGGGGAGCTGTTTTTT.